This TCR beta chain was recovered during a study of immune aging and cytomegalovirus after organ transplant (dated by TCRdb to the early 2020s). About the study as a whole: All transplant recipients received three-drug immunosuppression with prednisone, tacrolimus, and mycophenolate. The study at large found these results: TEMRA cells made up a larger share of large clones, and the seven largest clones (1904 cells) gained aged and TEMRA cells while losing TCM cells. Following viremia, aged-phenotype cells rose post-transplant in clones of any size, with the rise occurring earlier in large clones (days 200-264) than in small clones. Because CD57 was not measured in the sequencing data, a conservative gene-based aging definition was used instead.

Libraries were built with single-cell sequencing. Sequencing took place on an Illumina NovaSeq 6000. The BD Rhapsody Targeted mRNA and AbSeq Reagent Kit was used in a microwell format for cell capture and library preparation. The libraries included TCR, sample tags, AbSeq, and targeted mRNA drawn from the Human T-Cell Expression Panel together with custom TOX and TOX2 primers. An Illumina NovaSeq was used to sequence the libraries. In the source study's methods: The analysis covered approximately 9,900 cells in total, of which about 7,100 were CD8 T cells and 4494 were CD8 T cells with an identifiable TCR CDR3. The BD Rhapsody Targeted Analysis Pipeline, including V(D)J processing, was run on the Seven Bridges Genomics platform to process the raw data. Quality control, Sample Tag demultiplexing with Lex-BDSMK, clone identification with VDJ Explorer, and Seurat clustering were all done in SeqGeq 1.6.0. Clones comprising <1% of CD8 T cells were considered non-expanded; clones comprising >2.5% of the sample were considered clonal expansions. The public reads were run again by TCRdb, first through fastp at Q25 and then through MiXCR, and only productive beta chains were kept. Every entry covers one CDR3 protein and lists the most common genes and DNA from its rows. The V and J calls come from TCRdb's annotation, not from the publication. In this sample the table shows more than 20,000 distinct CDR3 sequences, around 33% of which occur a single time. The ten top clones hold less than 30% of the sample.

With respect to this clonotype: Its antigen is still unknown. Per-base qualities were not stored, and no clone one base away is much larger.

Reading the label with the study, this specimen's time point is: five sample-tagged time points from pre-transplant (day -1) to day 368 post-transplant, pooled. After thawing, PBMC were stimulated with a CMV IE-1 overlapping peptide library for around 13 hours, with no transport inhibitors added. Thawed cells were rested overnight and then stimulated in R10 medium with CD28/CD49d costimulation. The IE-1 peptide library was composed of 15-amino-acid peptides with overlaps of 11 amino acids. Each time point was barcoded using BD Single-Cell Multiplexing Kit Sample Tags, after which the barcoded samples were pooled and stained with oligo-conjugated anti-CD45RA plus sorting antibodies. A BD FACSAria III was used to sort CMV-responsive CD8+CD137+ and CD4+CD154+ T cells at 4-way purity. Blood samples were drawn into EDTA vacutainers and processed by Ficoll gradient within 1-24 hours. The CDR3 measures 16 amino acids from cysteine to phenylalanine. The DNA shown is the 48-base CDR3, in frame from base 1.

This sequence originates from a female donor who had a heart transplant and CMV viremia. Here the sequenced sample was CMV peptide-activated CD4+ and CD8+ T cells sorted from blood, taken at five time points, pooled. What the cell subset or site label conveys for this sample: sorted CD8+CD137+ and CD4+CD154+ T cells after roughly 12 h CMV IE-1 peptide stimulation. The chain uses TRBV21-1 and TRBJ2-7. TRBV21-1 is a recognized pseudogene. The DNA sequence reads TGTGCCAGCAGCAAAGTCCTCATCTCAAGCTCCTACGAGCAATACTTC. Its amino acids are CASSKVLISSSYEQYF.